A selection of T cell receptor beta chains follows, all from one sample in a study of molecular identifiers for immune sequencing clone quantification. TCRdb called the PCR reads again in MiXCR, with one record for every CDR3 protein. This table holds over 35,000 distinct CDR3 sequences, about 24% found once. Material for sequencing was naive CD8+ T cells from blood, with Jurkat cell RNA spiked in. Source of these receptors: a human donor in good health. Some libraries in this study had Jurkat cell RNA spiked in. The CDR3 runs from the conserved cysteine through the conserved F or W. Fields, in order: D gene, J gene, clone size, V gene, CDR3 DNA, CDR3 protein. A D gene is named only where the DNA matches it firmly. Only part of the rows carry a size: once, few, many, or a class if the clone is expanded.

TRBD2,TRBJ2-1,many,TRBV7-2,TGTGCCAGCAGCTTGCTCGGGACTAGTGGTTACAATGAGCAGTTCTTC,CASSLLGTSGYNEQFF
TRBD2,TRBJ2-2,many,TRBV20-1,TGCAGTGCTAGGGACCTAGCGGGAGGTAGCGGGGAGCTGTTTTTT,CSARDLAGGSGELFF
TRBD2,TRBJ2-3,-,TRBV27,TGTGCCAGCAGGGGGACTAGCGGGGGGCTCACAGATACGCAGTATTTT,CASRGTSGGLTDTQYF
TRBD1,TRBJ2-7,many,TRBV28,TGTGCCAGCAGTTTAAGGGGACAGGTCTCCTACGAGCAGTACTTC,CASSLRGQVSYEQYF
-,TRBJ1-5,-,TRBV27,TGTGCCAGCAGTTTATCGGGGTCAGGGCCGCCCCCGCATTTT,CASSLSGSGPPPHF
TRBD2,TRBJ2-1,many,TRBV7-6,TGTGCCAGCAGCTTAGGGACTAGCGGCTGGGGAGATGAGCAGTTCTTC,CASSLGTSGWGDEQFF
TRBD2,TRBJ2-3,medium-sized,TRBV4-3,TGCGCCAGCAGCCAAGAAGGATCTGGTGGCGGGGGGACCGATACGCAGTATTTT,CASSQEGSGGGGTDTQYF
-,TRBJ2-3,many,TRBV11-2,TGTGCCAGCAGCACGCCTCAGGGGTCTTTCACAGATACGCAGTATTTT,CASSTPQGSFTDTQYF
-,TRBJ2-7,many,TRBV10-3,TGTGCCATCAGTGGCGGTGTCCCGGGCGAGCAGTACTTC,CAISGGVPGEQYF
-,TRBJ1-1,many,TRBV6-5,TGTGCCAGCAGTTACTCTTACAACACTGAAGCTTTCTTT,CASSYSYNTEAFF
-,TRBJ2-7,-,TRBV6-2/TRBV6-3,TGTGCCAGCAGTTACTCGATTCTGGTTAGCGGTTCCTACGAGCGGTACTTC,CASSYSILVSGSYERYF
-,TRBJ1-4,many,TRBV3-1,TGTGCCAGCAGCAAGGACGTCAACGAAGAAAAACTGTTTTTT,CASSKDVNEEKLFF
TRBD2,TRBJ2-5,many,TRBV30,TGTGCCTGGAGTGTTGGGCTAGCGGGGGGATACCAAGAGACCCAGTACTTC,CAWSVGLAGGYQETQYF
-,TRBJ2-4,-,TRBV12-3/TRBV12-4,TGTCCCAGCACTTTAGGGGGGGGGGCCAAAAACATTCAGTACTTC,CPSTLGGGAKNIQYF
-,TRBJ2-7,-,TRBV30,TGTGCCTGGAGGGGGATCAGGAGCCCATCCTACGAGCAGTACTTC,CAWRGIRSPSYEQYF
TRBD1,TRBJ2-7,few,TRBV6-2/TRBV6-3,TGTGCCAGCAGTTACGGGGACAGCTACGAGCAGTACTTC,CASSYGDSYEQYF
TRBD2,TRBJ2-1,many,TRBV7-9,TGTGCCGGTCACTCCGGGACTAGCGGGGTTGAGCAGTTCTTC,CAGHSGTSGVEQFF
-,TRBJ1-1,-,TRBV4-2,TGTGCCAGCACGCCCACAAGAGGCCTGAACTCTGAAGCTCTCTTT,CASTPTRGLNSEALF
-,TRBJ1-5,many,TRBV15,TGTGCCACCAGCAGAGACAGTGTGAGCAATCAGCCCCAGCATTTT,CATSRDSVSNQPQHF
-,TRBJ2-3,many,TRBV7-6,TGTGCCAGCAGCCTGGACGAAACCTCCACAGATACGCAGTATTTT,CASSLDETSTDTQYF
-,TRBJ2-3,many,TRBV2,TGTGCCAGCAGTGTGGCGGGAAACACAGATACGCAGTATTTT,CASSVAGNTDTQYF
TRBD2,TRBJ2-1,-,TRBV4-1,TGCGCCAGCAGCCATCTAGCGGGGCCCAATGAGCAGTTCTTC,CASSHLAGPNEQFF
-,TRBJ1-1,many,TRBV9,TGTGCCAGCAGCGGGGGGGGTGGCACTGAAGCTTTCTTT,CASSGGGGTEAFF
TRBD1,TRBJ2-7,few,TRBV4-3,TGCGCCAGCAGCCAAGATTGGGCCAGGGGGTACGAGCAGTACTTC,CASSQDWARGYEQYF
-,TRBJ2-7,many,TRBV20-1,TGCAGTGCTACCGGGACCCAAGGTCTTACCTACGAGCAGTACTTC,CSATGTQGLTYEQYF
TRBD2,TRBJ2-5,few,TRBV20-1,TGCAGTGCTAGAGATCGGAGGCTAGCGGGAGCATTGGAAGAGACCCAGTACTTC,CSARDRRLAGALEETQYF
TRBD1,TRBJ2-1,few,TRBV7-9,TGTGCCGTCTTTCTGCCCGGGACAGGATACAATGAGCAGTTCTTC,CAVFLPGTGYNEQFF
-,TRBJ2-5,-,TRBV11-2,TGTGCCAGCCGCCGCCGGGGGAAAGAGACCCAGTACTTC,CASRRRGKETQYF
-,TRBJ2-3,many,TRBV2,TGTGCCAGCCAGAACTGGGTATCAGATACGCAGTATTTT,CASQNWVSDTQYF
-,TRBJ2-1,few,TRBV9,-,CASSVVGDGNEQSF
-,TRBJ2-3,many,TRBV4-2,TGTGCCAGCAGCCAACTTGGGGACGTCACAGATACGCAGTATTTT,CASSQLGDVTDTQYF
-,TRBJ2-7,-,TRBV20-1,TGCAGTGCTAGTAGGTCTTCCATCGAGCAGTACTTC,CSASRSSIEQYF
TRBD2,TRBJ2-5,many,TRBV27,TGTGCCAGCAGTTTGGGGCCGGGGGGGCAAGAGACCCAGTACTTC,CASSLGPGGQETQYF
-,TRBJ1-5,many,TRBV7-9,TGTGCCAGCAGCTTAGATTCAAGTGTTCAGCCCCAGCATTTT,CASSLDSSVQPQHF
TRBD1,TRBJ1-2,many,TRBV6-2/TRBV6-3,TGTGCCAGCAGCCCGGGGACAGGGCAGGTCTATGGCTACACCTTC,CASSPGTGQVYGYTF
-,TRBJ2-3,many,TRBV7-9,TGTGCCAGCAGGTCAGGGGCAGATACGCAGTATTTT,CASRSGADTQYF
-,TRBJ1-1,few,TRBV13,TGTGCCAGCAGCTTAGGCCCCGGGACCTTGAACACTGAAGCTTTCTTT,CASSLGPGTLNTEAFF
TRBD1,TRBJ1-1,many,TRBV27,TGTGCCAGCAGTTGGGGGACCCCAGGGGGCCTGAACACTGAAGCTTTCTTT,CASSWGTPGGLNTEAFF
-,TRBJ2-7,many,TRBV27,TGTGCCAGCCGAACCCGACAGGGAGGAGGGTACGAGCAGTACTTC,CASRTRQGGGYEQYF
TRBD1,TRBJ1-1,-,TRBV29-1,TGCAGCGCCGGACAGGGTCTGAACACCGAAGCTTTCTTT,CSAGQGLNTEAFF
TRBD1,TRBJ2-7,many,TRBV12-5,TGTGCTAGTGGCTCTGACAGGGGGAGCTCCTACGAGCAGTACTTC,CASGSDRGSSYEQYF
-,TRBJ2-1,-,TRBV19,TGTGCCAGTAGTATAGATCCAAAAGACAATGAGCAGTTCTTC,CASSIDPKDNEQFF
-,TRBJ2-3,-,TRBV28,TGTGCCAGCAGTCGTGGACTCTCCCCGAGGGCAGATACGCAGTATTTT,CASSRGLSPRADTQYF
-,TRBJ1-5,many,TRBV19,TGTGCCAGTAGTATCGGGACCGCTAGCAATCAGCCCCAGCATTTT,CASSIGTASNQPQHF
-,TRBJ1-5,many,TRBV5-5,TGTGCCAGCAGCTTGGCGGGGGTTCTGAATCAGCCCCAGCATTTT,CASSLAGVLNQPQHF
-,TRBJ2-7,many,TRBV28,TGTGCCAGCGGACCCCAGTGGGCCTACGAGCAGTACTTC,CASGPQWAYEQYF
TRBD1,TRBJ2-5,many,TRBV24-1,TGTGCCACCAGTGACGGGGACAGGCGCCAAGAGACCCAGTACTTC,CATSDGDRRQETQYF
TRBD1,TRBJ2-2,many,TRBV5-4,TGTGCCAGCAGCGACGGGACAGGGGGCCCCGGGGAGCTGTTTTTT,CASSDGTGGPGELFF
-,TRBJ2-7,-,TRBV5-4,TGTGCCAGCAACTACCGGTCCGGGCTCTCCTCCTACGAGCAGTACTTC,CASNYRSGLSSYEQYF
-,TRBJ2-7,many,TRBV4-1,TGCGCCAGCAGCCAAGATATGGGGGCCGGCTACGAGCAGTACTTC,CASSQDMGAGYEQYF
-,TRBJ2-5,-,TRBV7-2,TGTGCCAGCAGCTCCCCGGCGCCAGGGGAGTACCAAGAGCCCCAGTACTTC,CASSSPAPGEYQEPQYF
-,TRBJ1-6,many,TRBV28,TGTGCCAGCAGTTTAGTCTGGGCAAAACCCCTCCACTTT,CASSLVWAKPLHF
TRBD1,TRBJ2-5,many,TRBV5-6,TGTGCCAGCAGCTCTGAACAGGGGCAAGAGACCCAGTACTTC,CASSSEQGQETQYF
-,TRBJ1-4,-,TRBV27,TGTGCCAGCAGCCTAGACTGGGGTGATGAAAAACTGTTTTTT,CASSLDWGDEKLFF
TRBD1,TRBJ1-5,-,TRBV6-6,TGTGCCAGCAGTTCCGGACAGGGGGATCAGCCCCAGCATTTT,CASSSGQGDQPQHF